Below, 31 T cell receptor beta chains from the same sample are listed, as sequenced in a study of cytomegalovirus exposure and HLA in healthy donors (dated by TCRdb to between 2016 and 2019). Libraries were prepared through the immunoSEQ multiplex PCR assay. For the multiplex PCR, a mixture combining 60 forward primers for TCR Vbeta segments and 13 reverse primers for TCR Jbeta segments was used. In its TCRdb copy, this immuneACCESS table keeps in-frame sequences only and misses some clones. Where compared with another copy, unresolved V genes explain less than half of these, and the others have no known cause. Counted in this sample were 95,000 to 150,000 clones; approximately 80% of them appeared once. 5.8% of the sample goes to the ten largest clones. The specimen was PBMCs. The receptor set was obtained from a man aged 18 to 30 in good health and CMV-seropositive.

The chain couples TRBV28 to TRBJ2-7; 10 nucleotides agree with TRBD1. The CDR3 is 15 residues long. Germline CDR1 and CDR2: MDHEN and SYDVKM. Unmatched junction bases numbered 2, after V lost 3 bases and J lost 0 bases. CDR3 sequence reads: CASSLDRGVSYEQYF. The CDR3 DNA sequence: TGTGCCAGCAGTTTGGACAGGGGGGTCTCCTACGAGCAGTACTTC.

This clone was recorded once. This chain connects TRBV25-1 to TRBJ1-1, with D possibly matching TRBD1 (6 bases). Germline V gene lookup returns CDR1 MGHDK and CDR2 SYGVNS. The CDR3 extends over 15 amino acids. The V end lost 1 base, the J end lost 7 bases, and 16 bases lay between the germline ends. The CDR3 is CASSESQPGGFEAFF. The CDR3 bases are TGTGCCAGCAGTGAATCTCAACCGGGGGGCTTTGAAGCTTTCTTT.

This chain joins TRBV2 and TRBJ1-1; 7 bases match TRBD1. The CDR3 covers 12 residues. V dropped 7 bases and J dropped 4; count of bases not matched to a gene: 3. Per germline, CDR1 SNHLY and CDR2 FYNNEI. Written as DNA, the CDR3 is TGTGCCAGCACTGGGGACAGCACTGAAGCTTTCTTT. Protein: CASTGDSTEAFF.

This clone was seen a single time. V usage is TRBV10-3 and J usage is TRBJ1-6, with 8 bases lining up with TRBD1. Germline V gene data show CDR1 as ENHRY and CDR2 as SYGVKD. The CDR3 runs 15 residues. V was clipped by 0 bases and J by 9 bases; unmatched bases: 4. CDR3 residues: CAISESPGQGSPLHF. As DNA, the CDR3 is TGTGCCATCAGTGAGTCCCCCGGACAGGGTTCACCCCTCCACTTT.

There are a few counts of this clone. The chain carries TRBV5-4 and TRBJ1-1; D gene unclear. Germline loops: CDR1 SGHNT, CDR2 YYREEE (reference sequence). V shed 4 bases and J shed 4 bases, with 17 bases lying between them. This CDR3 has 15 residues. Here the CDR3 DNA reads TGTGCCAGCAGCCATCGGACGGAGCGGGGCACTGAAGCTTTCTTT. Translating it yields CASSHRTERGTEAFF.

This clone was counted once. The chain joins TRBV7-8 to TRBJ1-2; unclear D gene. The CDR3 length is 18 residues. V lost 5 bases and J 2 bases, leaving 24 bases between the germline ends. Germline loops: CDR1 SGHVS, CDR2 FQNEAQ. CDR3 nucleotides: TGTGCCAGCAGCGCCACGGTCCCGAAAAAGACGGGAAACTATGGCTACACCTTC. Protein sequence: CASSATVPKKTGNYGYTF.

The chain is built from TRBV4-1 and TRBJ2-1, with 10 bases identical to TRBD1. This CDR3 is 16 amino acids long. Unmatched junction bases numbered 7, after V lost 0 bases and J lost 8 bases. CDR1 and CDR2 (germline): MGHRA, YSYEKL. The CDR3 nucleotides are TGCGCCAGCAGCCAAGATCCGACAGGGGGCAGGGATGAGCAGTTCTTC. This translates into CASSQDPTGGRDEQFF.

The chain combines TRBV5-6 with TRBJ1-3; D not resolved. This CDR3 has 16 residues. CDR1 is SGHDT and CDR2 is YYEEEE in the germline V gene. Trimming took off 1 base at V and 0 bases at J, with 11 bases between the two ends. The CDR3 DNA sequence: TGTGCCAGCAGCTTGTTGGGCGGGGACTCTGGAAACACCATATATTTT. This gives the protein CASSLLGGDSGNTIYF.

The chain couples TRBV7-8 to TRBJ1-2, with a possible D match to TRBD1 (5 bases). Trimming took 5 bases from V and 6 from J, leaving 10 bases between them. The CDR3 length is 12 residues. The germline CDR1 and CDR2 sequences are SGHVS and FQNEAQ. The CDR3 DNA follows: TGTGCCAGCAGCGACCCCAGGGATGGCTACACCTTC. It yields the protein CASSDPRDGYTF.

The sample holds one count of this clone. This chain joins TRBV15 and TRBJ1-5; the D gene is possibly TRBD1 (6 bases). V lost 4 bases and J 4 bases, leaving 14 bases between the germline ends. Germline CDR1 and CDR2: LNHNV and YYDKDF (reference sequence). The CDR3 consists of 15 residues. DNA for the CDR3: TGTGCCACCAGCACCAACAGGGTGGGAAATCAGCCCCAGCATTTT. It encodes CATSTNRVGNQPQHF.

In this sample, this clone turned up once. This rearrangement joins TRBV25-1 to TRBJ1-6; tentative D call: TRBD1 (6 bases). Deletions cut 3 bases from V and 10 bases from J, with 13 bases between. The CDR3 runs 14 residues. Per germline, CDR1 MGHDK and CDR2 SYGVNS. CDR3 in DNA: TGTGCCAGCAGTGAGCCGACAGGTACCTCACCCCTCCACTTT. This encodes CASSEPTGTSPLHF.

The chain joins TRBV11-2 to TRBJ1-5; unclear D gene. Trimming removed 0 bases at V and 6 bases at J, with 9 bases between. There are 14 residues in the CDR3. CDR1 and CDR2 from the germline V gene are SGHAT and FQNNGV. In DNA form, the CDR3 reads TGTGCCAGCAGCTTAGATAGACTTAGTCAGCCCCAGCATTTT. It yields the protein CASSLDRLSQPQHF.

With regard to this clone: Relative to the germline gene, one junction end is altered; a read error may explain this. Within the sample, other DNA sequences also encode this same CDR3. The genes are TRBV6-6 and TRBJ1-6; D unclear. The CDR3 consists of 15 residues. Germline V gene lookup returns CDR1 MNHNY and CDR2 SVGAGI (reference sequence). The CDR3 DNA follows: TGTGCCAGCAGCCAGGTGCGAGCTGGAAATTCGCCCCTCCACTTT. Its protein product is CASSQVRAGNSPLHF.

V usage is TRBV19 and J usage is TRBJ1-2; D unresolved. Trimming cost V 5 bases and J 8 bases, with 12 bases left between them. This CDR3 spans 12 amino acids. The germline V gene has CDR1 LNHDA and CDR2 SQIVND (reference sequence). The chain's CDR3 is CASSYGAEGYTF. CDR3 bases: TGTGCCAGTAGTTATGGTGCGGAGGGCTACACCTTC.

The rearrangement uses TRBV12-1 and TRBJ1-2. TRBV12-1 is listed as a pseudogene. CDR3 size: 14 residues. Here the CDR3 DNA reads TGTGCCAGCAGCTTTCTCCTCGGTCTTTATGGCTACACCTTC. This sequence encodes CASSFLLGLYGYTF.

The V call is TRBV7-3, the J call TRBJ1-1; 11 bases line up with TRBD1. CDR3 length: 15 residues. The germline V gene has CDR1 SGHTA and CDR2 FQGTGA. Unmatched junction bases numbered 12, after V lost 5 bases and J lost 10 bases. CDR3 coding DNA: TGTGCCAGCAGCCCAGGTGGACAGGGGGCGCCCGGAGCTTTCTTT. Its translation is CASSPGGQGAPGAFF.

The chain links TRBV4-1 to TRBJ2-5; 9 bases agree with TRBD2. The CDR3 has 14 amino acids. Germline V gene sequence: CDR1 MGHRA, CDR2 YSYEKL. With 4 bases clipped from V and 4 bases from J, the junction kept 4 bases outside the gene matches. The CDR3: CASSPGLALETQYF. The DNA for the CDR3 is TGCGCCAGCAGCCCGGGACTAGCCTTAGAGACCCAGTACTTC.

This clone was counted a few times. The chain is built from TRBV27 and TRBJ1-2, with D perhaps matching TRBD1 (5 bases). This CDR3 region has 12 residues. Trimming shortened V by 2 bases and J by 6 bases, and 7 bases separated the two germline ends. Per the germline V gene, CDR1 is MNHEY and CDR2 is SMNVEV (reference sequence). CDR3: CASSLRGDGYTF. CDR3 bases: TGTGCCAGCAGTTTACGGGGGGATGGCTACACCTTC.

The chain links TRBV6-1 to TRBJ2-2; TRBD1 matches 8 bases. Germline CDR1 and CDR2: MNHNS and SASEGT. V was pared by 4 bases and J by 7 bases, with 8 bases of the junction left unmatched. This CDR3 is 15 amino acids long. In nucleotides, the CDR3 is TGTGCCAGCAGTGTTGACAGGGGTCTGGGCGGGGAGCTGTTTTTT. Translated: CASSVDRGLGGELFF.

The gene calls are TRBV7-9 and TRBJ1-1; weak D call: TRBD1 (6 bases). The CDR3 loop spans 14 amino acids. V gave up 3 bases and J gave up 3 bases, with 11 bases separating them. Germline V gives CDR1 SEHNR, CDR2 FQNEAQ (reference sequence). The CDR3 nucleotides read TGTGCCAGCAGCTTCTCGGACAGATACACTGAAGCTTTCTTT. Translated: CASSFSDRYTEAFF.

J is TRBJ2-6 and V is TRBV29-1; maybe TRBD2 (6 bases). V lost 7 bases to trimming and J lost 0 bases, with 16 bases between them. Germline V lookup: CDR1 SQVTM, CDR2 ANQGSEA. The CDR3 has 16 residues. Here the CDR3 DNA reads TGCAGCGCTACGGGACTCGAAGACTCTGGGGCCAACGTCCTGACTTTC. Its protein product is CSATGLEDSGANVLTF. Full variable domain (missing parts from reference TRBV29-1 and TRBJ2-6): SAVISQKPSRDICQRGTSLTIQCQVDSQVTMMFWYRQQPGQSLTLIATANQGSEATYESGFVIDKFPISRPNLTFSTLTVSNMSPEDSSIYLCSATGLEDSGANVLTFGAGSRLTVL.

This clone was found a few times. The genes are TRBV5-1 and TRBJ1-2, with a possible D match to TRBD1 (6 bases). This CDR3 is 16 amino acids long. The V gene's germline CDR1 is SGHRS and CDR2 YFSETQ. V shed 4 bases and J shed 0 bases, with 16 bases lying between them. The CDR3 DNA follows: TGCGCCAGCAGCGTTGACAGGACCCCGGCTAACTATGGCTACACCTTC. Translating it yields CASSVDRTPANYGYTF. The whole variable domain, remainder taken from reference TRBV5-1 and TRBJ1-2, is KAGVTQTPRYLIKTRGQQVTLSCSPISGHRSVSWYQQTPGQGLQFLFEYFSETQRNKGNFPGRFSGRQFSNSRSEMNVSTLELGDSALYLCASSVDRTPANYGYTFGSGTRLTVV.

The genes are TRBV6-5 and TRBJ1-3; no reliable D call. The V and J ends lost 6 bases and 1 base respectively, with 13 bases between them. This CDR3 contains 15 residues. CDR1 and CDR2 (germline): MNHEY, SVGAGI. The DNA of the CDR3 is TGTGCCAGCAGCCCCATCGAGCTATCTGGAAACACCATATATTTT. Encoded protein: CASSPIELSGNTIYF.

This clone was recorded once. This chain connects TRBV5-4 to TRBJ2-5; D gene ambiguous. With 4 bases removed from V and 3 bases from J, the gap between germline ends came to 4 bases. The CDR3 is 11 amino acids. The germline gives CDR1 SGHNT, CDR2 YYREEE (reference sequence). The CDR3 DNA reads TGTGCCAGCAGCCTAAAAGAGACCCAGTACTTC. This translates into CASSLKETQYF.

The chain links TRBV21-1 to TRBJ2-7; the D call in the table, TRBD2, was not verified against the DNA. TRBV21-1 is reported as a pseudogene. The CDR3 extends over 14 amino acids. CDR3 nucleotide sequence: TGTGCCAGCAAGGATGGCCGGAGGTGGATCGAGCAGTACTTC. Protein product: CASKDGRRWIEQYF.

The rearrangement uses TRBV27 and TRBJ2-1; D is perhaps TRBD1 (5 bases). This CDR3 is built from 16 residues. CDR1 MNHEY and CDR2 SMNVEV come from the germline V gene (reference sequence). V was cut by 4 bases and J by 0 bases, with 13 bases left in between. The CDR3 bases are TGTGCCAGCAGTTCGCTACAGGACCTCTCCTACAATGAGCAGTTCTTC. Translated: CASSSLQDLSYNEQFF.

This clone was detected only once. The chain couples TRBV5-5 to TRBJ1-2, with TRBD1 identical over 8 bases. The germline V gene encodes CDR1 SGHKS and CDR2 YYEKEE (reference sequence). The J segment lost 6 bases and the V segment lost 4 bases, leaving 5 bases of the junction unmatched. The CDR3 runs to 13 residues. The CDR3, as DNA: TGTGCCAGCAGCCGGGGACAGGAAAATGGCTACACCTTC. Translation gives CASSRGQENGYTF. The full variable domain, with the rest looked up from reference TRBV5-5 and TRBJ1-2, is DAGVTQSPTHLIKTRGQQVTLRCSPISGHKSVSWYQQVLGQGPQFIFQYYEKEERGRGNFPDRFSARQFPNYSSELNVNALLLGDSALYLCASSRGQENGYTFGSGTRLTVV.

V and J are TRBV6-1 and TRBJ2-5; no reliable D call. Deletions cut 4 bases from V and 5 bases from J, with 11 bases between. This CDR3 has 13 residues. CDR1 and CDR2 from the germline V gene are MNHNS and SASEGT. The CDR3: CASSVNSWETQYF. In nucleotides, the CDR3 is TGTGCCAGCAGTGTCAACAGTTGGGAGACCCAGTACTTC.

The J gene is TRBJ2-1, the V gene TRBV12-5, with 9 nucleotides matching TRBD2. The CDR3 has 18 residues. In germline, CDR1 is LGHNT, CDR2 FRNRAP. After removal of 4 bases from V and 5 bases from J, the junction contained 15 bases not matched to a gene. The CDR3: CASGSASGDVLLNNEQFF. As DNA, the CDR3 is TGTGCTAGTGGTTCGGCTAGCGGGGATGTTTTACTAAACAATGAGCAGTTCTTC.

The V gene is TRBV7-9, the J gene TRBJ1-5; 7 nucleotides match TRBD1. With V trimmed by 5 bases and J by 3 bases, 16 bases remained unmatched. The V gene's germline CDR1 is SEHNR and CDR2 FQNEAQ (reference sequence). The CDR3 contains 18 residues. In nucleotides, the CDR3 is TGTGCCAGCAGCGATCCCCCTGGACAGGAGCCCATCAATCAGCCCCAGCATTTT. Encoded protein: CASSDPPGQEPINQPQHF.

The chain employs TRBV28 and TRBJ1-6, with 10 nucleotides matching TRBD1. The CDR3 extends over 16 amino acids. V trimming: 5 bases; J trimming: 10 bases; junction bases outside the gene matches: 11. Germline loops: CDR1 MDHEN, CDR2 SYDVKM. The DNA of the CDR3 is TGTGCCAGCAGTACGGACAGGGGGATTCGAAGCTCACCCCTCCACTTT. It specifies CASSTDRGIRSSPLHF.